The 8 T cell receptor beta chains in this list originate from one sample, sequenced in a study of blood T cell repertoires in COVID-19. Profiled with immunoSEQ multiplex PCR; TCRdb holds only in-frame clones, not every one. This table holds about 210,000 clones, around 85% found once. Sequenced material: PBMCs or T cells enriched from blood (not recorded which). The receptors shown here come from a middle-aged man who had recovered from COVID-19.

The rearrangement uses TRBV7-9 and TRBJ2-1; D may be TRBD1 (5 bases). Looked up from germline, CDR1 is SEHNR and CDR2 is FQNEAQ (reference sequence). Trimming pared 3 bases from V and 7 bases from J, leaving 22 bases between. This CDR3 is 17 amino acids long. CDR3 coding DNA: TGTGCCAGCAGCTTGGGGCTCCTCGACTCCTCTCGAAATGAGCAGTTCTTC. The encoded protein is CASSLGLLDSSRNEQFF.

The chain has TRBV5-4 and TRBJ1-2; tentative D call: TRBD1 (6 bases). The germline V gene encodes CDR1 SGHNT and CDR2 YYREEE (reference sequence). Trimming stripped 4 bases from V and 4 bases from J, with 14 bases between. The CDR3 consists of 14 residues. The DNA for the CDR3 is TGTGCCAGCAGCGGAAAAACGACAGGCTATGGCTACACCTTC. Its translation is CASSGKTTGYGYTF. The whole variable domain, remainder taken from reference TRBV5-4 and TRBJ1-2, is ETGVTQSPTHLIKTRGQQVTLRCSSQSGHNTVSWYQQALGQGPQFIFQYYREEENGRGNFPPRFSGLQFPNYSSELNVNALELDDSALYLCASSGKTTGYGYTFGSGTRLTVV.

V usage is TRBV13 and J usage is TRBJ2-7; TRBD1 agrees at 11 bases. Trimming cost V 8 bases and J 5 bases; bases outside gene matches: 11. The CDR3 loop spans 15 amino acids. Germline V gene sequence: CDR1 PRHDT, CDR2 FYEKMQ (reference sequence). CDR3 sequence reads: CASQNLDRGRNEQYF. Here the CDR3 DNA reads TGTGCCAGCCAGAACCTGGACAGGGGGCGAAACGAGCAGTACTTC.

The chain has TRBV18 and TRBJ1-3; TRBD1 aligns across 8 bases. Germline values: CDR1 KGHSH, CDR2 LQKENI. The CDR3 runs to 19 residues. V was clipped by 3 bases and J by 0 bases; unmatched bases: 13. The CDR3: CASSPFLFGQGDSGNTIYF. The CDR3 coding sequence is TGTGCCAGCTCACCGTTCCTCTTCGGACAGGGCGACTCTGGAAACACCATATATTTT. The full variable domain, its missing parts supplied by reference TRBV18 and TRBJ1-3, is NAGVMQNPRHLVRRRGQEARLRCSPMKGHSHVYWYRQLPEEGLKFMVYLQKENIIDESGMPKERFSAEFPKEGPSILRIQQVVRGDSAAYFCASSPFLFGQGDSGNTIYFGEGSWLTVV.

In its sample, this clone was seen a few times. J is TRBJ1-5 and V is TRBV2; 10 bases map to TRBD1. The CDR3 has 15 residues. V dropped 5 bases and J dropped 5; count of bases not matched to a gene: 6. Germline CDR1 SNHLY, CDR2 FYNNEI. As DNA, the CDR3 is TGTGCCAGCAGTCGGGACAGGGGAAGGGATCAGCCCCAGCATTTT. This gives the protein CASSRDRGRDQPQHF.

The V gene is TRBV19, the J gene TRBJ1-1; the match to TRBD1 covers 7 bases. Per the germline V gene, CDR1 is LNHDA and CDR2 is SQIVND (reference sequence). Trimming cost V 3 bases and J 0 bases; bases outside gene matches: 4. This CDR3 has 15 amino acids. Written as DNA, the CDR3 is TGTGCCAGTAGTATGAGGACAGGTCTGAACACTGAAGCTTTCTTT. Translated, it gives CASSMRTGLNTEAFF.

The chain links TRBV11-3 to TRBJ2-7, with a possible D match to TRBD1 (5 bases). This CDR3 contains 16 residues. Germline V gene lookup returns CDR1 SGHNT and CDR2 YENEEA. V dropped 1 base and J dropped 1 base, with 14 bases sitting between them. The CDR3 loop reads CASSLGVRQGSYEQYF. In DNA form, the CDR3 reads TGTGCCAGCAGCTTAGGGGTCCGCCAGGGATCCTACGAGCAGTACTTC.

The gene calls are TRBV9 and TRBJ2-1; D might be TRBD1 (5 bases). CDR1 and CDR2 from the germline V gene are SGDLS and YYNGEE. This CDR3 contains 14 residues. V lost 0 bases, J lost 5 bases, and 9 bases lay in between. The CDR3 spells CASSVEVRDNEQFF. The DNA for the CDR3 is TGTGCCAGCAGCGTAGAGGTCAGGGACAATGAGCAGTTCTTC.